Listed here is a single T cell receptor (beta chain). Its specificity is unknown. cDNA synthesis used the whole RNA isolate, giving expressed TCRB sequences. TCRdb's copy holds only in-frame clones and misses some; the assay was immunoSEQ multiplex PCR. The sample yields some 170,000 clones, almost 65% seen once. V lost 6 bases to trimming and J lost 4 bases, with 13 bases between them. CDR1 and CDR2 (germline): SGDLS, YYNGEE. This CDR3 has 14 residues. The source of the sample is a study of beta chain features in type 1 diabetes. Study findings and constraints: Moderately but significantly shorter TCRB CDR3s were found in Type 1 diabetes patients in all four CD4+ subsets. Lower insertion and higher deletion counts appeared at VDJ junctions in type 1 diabetes patients.

Sequenced material: naive CD4+ T cells from blood. The TCR comes from a man aged 25 to 45 with type 1 diabetes. The chain has TRBV9 and TRBJ1-4; the D is unclear. As DNA, the CDR3 is TGTGCCAGCACCCGTGGACGGAATAATGAAAAACTGTTTTTT. Its translation is CASTRGRNNEKLFF.